This T cell receptor (beta chain) was recorded in a study of CD8 T cells in ankylosing spondylitis. TCRdb independently ran MiXCR on the 5' RACE reads; one entry per CDR3 protein. Seen here are about 540,000 distinct CDR3 sequences, 12% observed once, and the top ten hold approximately 6.3%. Study-level results: A subset of motif variants has previously been described in the synovial fluid and blood of reactive arthritis. One TCR beta motif, made up of 7 or 8 highly homologous variants, appeared characteristic of ankylosing spondylitis blood.

The germline gives CDR1 SQVTM, CDR2 ANQGSEA. V was clipped by 7 bases and J by 7 bases; unmatched bases: 17. This CDR3 region has 15 residues. As concerns this clonotype: The antigen remains unidentified.

Sequenced material: blood, either unsorted or a sorted T cell fraction (not recorded which). The TCR sequence derives from a male donor with ankylosing spondylitis. The V gene is TRBV29-1, the J gene TRBJ2-3; TRBD1 aligns across 7 bases. CDR3 in amino acids: CSGATGTEGVNTQYF. In DNA form, the CDR3 reads TGCAGCGGGGCCACCGGGACAGAGGGAGTGAATACGCAGTATTTT.